Listed here are 28 T cell receptor beta chains from one sample, sequenced in a study of blood T cell repertoires in COVID-19. Profiling relied on immunoSEQ multiplex PCR, and the TCRdb table lists in-frame clones only, not all of them. Seen here are roughly 260,000 clones, 85% to 90% observed once, and the top ten hold around 3.5%. The sequencing input was peripheral blood. These receptors all come from a woman aged 40 to 50 with acute or convalescent COVID-19.

This sequence joins TRBV29-1 and TRBJ1-6; TRBD1 might be the D (5 bases). Germline CDR1 and CDR2: SQVTM and ANQGSEA. V lost 0 bases and J 6 bases, leaving 12 bases between the germline ends. The CDR3 loop spans 15 amino acids. The CDR3: CSVEDGAGPNSPLHF. The CDR3 DNA follows: TGCAGCGTTGAAGATGGGGCAGGGCCTAATTCACCCCTCCACTTT.

The chain combines TRBV11-2 with TRBJ2-7, with 9 nucleotides matching TRBD1. CDR1 is SGHAT and CDR2 is FQNNGV in the germline V gene. The V segment lost 5 bases and the J segment 4 bases; nucleotides outside the gene matches: 12. The CDR3 runs 16 residues. The CDR3 coding sequence is TGTGCCAGCAGCGGGCTGACAGGGGGTCTAAGGTACGAGCAGTACGTC. It codes for CASSGLTGGLRYEQYV.

The chain is built from TRBV10-3 and TRBJ2-7; 7 positions agree with TRBD1. Losses at the gene ends were 6 bases for V and 4 bases for J; bases not matched to a gene: 12. Germline V gene data show CDR1 as ENHRY and CDR2 as SYGVKD. The CDR3 covers 15 residues. As DNA, the CDR3 is TGTGCCATCAGCGTCTCAGACAGGGCTGCGTACGAGCAGTACGTC. Amino acids: CAISVSDRAAYEQYV.

The chain has TRBV10-2 and TRBJ1-2; D possibly corresponds to TRBD1 (5 bases). CDR3 length equals 16 residues. Germline V gene lookup returns CDR1 WSHSY and CDR2 SAAADI. Trimming cost V 6 bases and J 0 bases, with 17 bases left between them. The CDR3 DNA sequence: TGCGCCAGCAGGGGACTACAGAGAACCACTAACTATGGCTACACCTTC. This translates into CASRGLQRTTNYGYTF.

J is TRBJ2-1 and V is TRBV7-3; 8 bases match TRBD1. Germline trimming cut 4 bases from V and 6 bases from J; bases unmatched to any gene: 17. Germline loops: CDR1 SGHTA, CDR2 FQGTGA. This CDR3 has 18 amino acids. The CDR3 loop is CASSSRGAASDRANEQFF. CDR3 DNA sequence: TGTGCCAGCAGCTCCAGAGGGGCCGCATCGGACAGGGCCAATGAGCAGTTCTTC.

This clone has just one count. V usage is TRBV19 and J usage is TRBJ1-5; a weak D match, TRBD1 (5 bases). Trimming left V 4 bases short and J 5 bases short, with 9 bases between. The CDR3 consists of 13 residues. Germline V gives CDR1 LNHDA, CDR2 SQIVND (reference sequence). CDR3 protein: CASSNWGDQPQHF. The CDR3 coding sequence is TGTGCCAGTAGTAACTGGGGCGATCAGCCCCAGCATTTT.

The chain combines TRBV7-2 with TRBJ2-1, with D possibly matching TRBD2 (6 bases). The CDR3 loop spans 17 amino acids. Germline values: CDR1 SGHTA, CDR2 FQGNSA. Trimming removed 8 bases from V and 4 bases from J, with 24 bases in between. Written as DNA, the CDR3 is TGTGCCAGCGGTCTCCCCCCCGGGGGAATCTCTTACAATGAGCAGTTCTTC. Its translation is CASGLPPGGISYNEQFF.

The genes are TRBV5-1 and TRBJ1-1; D remains ambiguous. This CDR3 spans 14 amino acids. V shed 0 bases and J shed 0 bases, with 6 bases lying between them. CDR1 is SGHRS, CDR2 YFSETQ, per germline. CDR3 sequence: CASSLVAVNTEAFF. CDR3 sequence (DNA): TGCGCCAGCAGCTTGGTAGCGGTGAACACTGAAGCTTTCTTT. Together with reference TRBV5-1 and TRBJ1-1, the CDR3 gives the full variable domain: KAGVTQTPRYLIKTRGQQVTLSCSPISGHRSVSWYQQTPGQGLQFLFEYFSETQRNKGNFPGRFSGRQFSNSRSEMNVSTLELGDSALYLCASSLVAVNTEAFFGQGTRLTVV.

The chain is built from TRBV18 and TRBJ1-6; 9 bases are shared with TRBD1. Germline trimming cut 3 bases from V and 6 bases from J; bases unmatched to any gene: 6. This CDR3 has 16 residues. CDR1 and CDR2 (germline): KGHSH, LQKENI. This chain's CDR3 is CASSPPGTGLNSPLHF. CDR3 DNA: TGTGCCAGCTCACCCCCCGGGACAGGGCTTAATTCACCCCTCCACTTT.

The chain employs TRBV4-1 and TRBJ1-2, with D unclear. The CDR3 is 16 residues long. Germline CDR1 reads MGHRA; CDR2 reads YSYEKL. V shed 0 bases and J shed 3 bases, with 14 bases lying between them. CDR3 in DNA: TGCGCCAGCAGCCAAGAAGGAGGGATAAAGGACTATGGCTACACCTTC. Translated, it gives CASSQEGGIKDYGYTF.

V usage is TRBV9 and J usage is TRBJ1-1, with D tentatively TRBD1 (6 bases). The CDR3 length is 18 residues. The germline V gene encodes CDR1 SGDLS and CDR2 YYNGEE. V lost 0 bases and J lost 4, with 22 bases in between. CDR3 in DNA: TGTGCCAGCAGCGTAGCTGGAGGGGGGGTCGCGGGGAGCACTGAAGCTTTCTTT. Its protein is CASSVAGGGVAGSTEAFF.

This chain uses TRBV14 with TRBJ1-6; the D is unclear. CDR3 length: 17 amino acids. CDR1 SGHDN and CDR2 FVKESK come from the germline V gene. V lost 1 base and J lost 11, with 21 bases in between. The CDR3 DNA follows: TGTGCCAGCAGCCAAGGACGGAGGCAACAGAGGATTCCACCCCTCCACTTT. Translated, it gives CASSQGRRQQRIPPLHF.

The rearrangement uses TRBV27 and TRBJ1-4; a possible D gene is TRBD1 (5 bases). Per germline, CDR1 MNHEY and CDR2 SMNVEV (reference sequence). Trimming pared 7 bases from V and 0 bases from J, leaving 12 bases between. The CDR3 contains 15 residues. The CDR3 DNA reads TGTGCCAGCAAGATCATAGGGGCAACTAATGAAAAACTGTTTTTT. Amino acids: CASKIIGATNEKLFF.

V is TRBV5-1 and J is TRBJ1-2; TRBD1 agrees at 9 bases. With V trimmed by 0 bases and J by 2 bases, 5 bases remained unmatched. Per germline, CDR1 SGHRS and CDR2 YFSETQ. CDR3 size: 16 residues. The CDR3: CASSLGQGVVNYGYTF. Written as DNA, the CDR3 is TGCGCCAGCAGCTTGGGACAGGGGGTAGTAAACTATGGCTACACCTTC.

The chain combines TRBV18 with TRBJ1-1; D not certain. CDR3 length: 15 residues. The V end was cut by 3 bases, the J end by 5 bases, with 16 bases between. The germline CDR1 and CDR2 sequences are KGHSH and LQKENI. The CDR3 DNA is TGTGCCAGCTCACCCGACGGTGGAGGGCGGACTGAAGCTTTCTTT. Translation gives CASSPDGGGRTEAFF.

The chain carries TRBV15 and TRBJ1-2; D may be TRBD1 (6 bases). The V gene's germline CDR1 is LNHNV and CDR2 YYDKDF (reference sequence). V was shortened by 1 base and J by 6 bases, with 12 bases between the two germline ends. This CDR3 region has 14 residues. This CDR3 reads CATSRVQGFHGYTF. DNA of the CDR3: TGTGCCACCAGCAGAGTACAGGGTTTCCATGGCTACACCTTC.

The chain joins TRBV10-1 to TRBJ2-3; the D gene is possibly TRBD1 (6 bases). Trimming shortened V by 6 bases and J by 8 bases, and 21 bases separated the two germline ends. CDR3 length equals 15 residues. The germline V gene has CDR1 WNHNN and CDR2 SYGVQD (reference sequence). CDR3 coding DNA: TGCGCCAGCAGCCCTACAGTGACCTCACAGGGTACGCAGTATTTT. Translating it yields CASSPTVTSQGTQYF.

The chain carries TRBV5-6 and TRBJ1-5, with no clear D. This CDR3 is built from 16 residues. The germline V gene encodes CDR1 SGHDT and CDR2 YYEEEE. V was pared by 1 base and J by 0 bases, with 11 bases between. As DNA, the CDR3 is TGTGCCAGCAGCTTGTCGGGAGTGTATAGCAATCAGCCCCAGCATTTT. Its protein is CASSLSGVYSNQPQHF.

The chain's CDR3 is CASSHGQGGMNTEAFF. CDR3 coding DNA: TGTGCCAGCAGCCACGGACAGGGCGGGATGAACACTGAAGCTTTCTTT. V usage is TRBV5-8 and J usage is TRBJ1-1; 8 nucleotides agree with TRBD1. The CDR3 spans 16 residues. Germline CDR1 and CDR2: SGHTS and YDEGEE. The J segment lost 0 bases and the V segment lost 4 bases, leaving 8 bases of the junction unmatched.

The CDR3: CASSNPPGQGSFYTEAFF. CDR3 bases: TGTGCCAGCAGCAACCCTCCGGGACAGGGTAGTTTTTACACTGAAGCTTTCTTT. The chain has TRBV11-2 and TRBJ1-1; 9 nucleotides line up with TRBD1. The CDR3 extends over 18 amino acids. Trimming cost V 5 bases and J 3 bases; bases outside gene matches: 16. CDR1 and CDR2 from the germline V gene are SGHAT and FQNNGV.

This clone was found once. The chain combines TRBV9 with TRBJ2-6; TRBD1 aligns across 7 bases. Germline V lookup: CDR1 SGDLS, CDR2 YYNGEE. V shed 4 bases and J 3 bases; nucleotides not matched to a gene: 7. The CDR3 runs 16 residues. CDR3 protein: CASSSDRRNGANVLTF. As DNA, the CDR3 is TGTGCCAGCAGCTCGGACAGGCGAAATGGGGCCAACGTCCTGACTTTC.

The rearrangement links TRBV12-5 to TRBJ2-1; 11 bases map to TRBD2. The J segment lost 4 bases and the V segment lost 7 bases, leaving 9 bases of the junction unmatched. Germline CDR1 reads LGHNT; CDR2 reads FRNRAP. The CDR3 consists of 16 residues. The CDR3 bases are TGTGCTAGTGAATCCCCCCTAGCGGGGGGATACAATGAGCAGTTCTTC. Its translation is CASESPLAGGYNEQFF.

The gene calls are TRBV6-2 or TRBV6-3 and TRBJ1-6, with D possibly matching TRBD1 (5 bases). The CDR3 totals 17 residues. CDR1 MNHEY and CDR2 SVGEGT come from the germline V gene. Trimming stripped 5 bases from V and 0 bases from J, with 14 bases between. CDR3 residues: CASSLGQTSSYNSPLHF. The CDR3 DNA is TGTGCCAGCAGTCTCGGACAAACGAGCTCCTATAATTCACCCCTCCACTTT.

In nucleotides, the CDR3 is TGTGCCAGCAGCCAACCGGGACTAGCTAGGAATGAGCAGTTCTTC. Translating it yields CASSQPGLARNEQFF. The chain combines TRBV14 with TRBJ2-1; 9 positions match TRBD2. V lost 2 bases to trimming and J lost 7 bases; unmatched junction nucleotides: 6. Per germline, CDR1 SGHDN and CDR2 FVKESK. This CDR3 spans 15 amino acids.

This chain links TRBV19 with TRBJ2-2; 10 positions agree with TRBD1. Trimming at V came to 6 bases and at J to 5 bases, leaving 12 bases not matched to a gene. The CDR3 is made up of 17 amino acids. Germline V gives CDR1 LNHDA, CDR2 SQIVND (reference sequence). The CDR3 DNA reads as TGTGCCAGTAGAACCTCCCGGACAGGGGGGTATACCGGGGAGCTGTTTTTT. It is translated as CASRTSRTGGYTGELFF.

The V and J genes are TRBV21-1 and TRBJ1-2; TRBD1 is the table's D call, not checked against the DNA. TRBV21-1 is recorded as a pseudogene. The CDR3 loop spans 17 amino acids. CDR3 loop: CASSKEGDRGSNYGYTF. In DNA form, the CDR3 reads TGTGCCAGCAGCAAAGAAGGGGACAGGGGATCCAACTATGGCTACACCTTC.

This clone was observed a few times. The chain has TRBV6-6 and TRBJ1-5, with D tentatively TRBD1 (6 bases). This CDR3 is built from 14 residues. Germline CDR1 is MNHNY and CDR2 is SVGAGI (reference sequence). V lost 7 bases, J lost 10 bases, and 20 bases lay in between. CDR3 amino acids: CASTAGRDMDPQHF. CDR3 bases: TGTGCCAGCACGGCAGGGAGGGACATGGACCCCCAGCATTTT.

The CDR3 loop reads CASSASGGSSDTQYF. CDR3 DNA: TGTGCCAGCAGCGCTAGCGGGGGGTCCTCAGATACGCAGTATTTT. The V and J genes are TRBV9 and TRBJ2-3, with 11 bases fitting TRBD2. In germline, CDR1 is SGDLS, CDR2 YYNGEE. Losses at the gene ends were 3 bases for V and 4 bases for J; bases not matched to a gene: 4. This CDR3 spans 15 amino acids.